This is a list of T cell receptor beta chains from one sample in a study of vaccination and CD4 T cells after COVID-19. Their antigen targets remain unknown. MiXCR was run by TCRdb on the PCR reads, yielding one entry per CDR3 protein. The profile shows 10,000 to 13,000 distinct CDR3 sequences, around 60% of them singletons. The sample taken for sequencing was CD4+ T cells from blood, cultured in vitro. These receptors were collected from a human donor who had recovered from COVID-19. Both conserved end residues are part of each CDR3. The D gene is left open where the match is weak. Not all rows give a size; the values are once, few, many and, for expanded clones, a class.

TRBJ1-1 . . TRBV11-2 TGTGCCAGCAGCCTAGACGGCGGGGCCCCGAACACTGAAGCTTTCTTT CASSLDGGAPNTEAFF
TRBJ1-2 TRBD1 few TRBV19 TGTGCCACTTCCCCGGACAGGGTCGATGGCTACACCTTC CATSPDRVDGYTF
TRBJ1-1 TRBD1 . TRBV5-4 TGTGCTACAGGCCCCGGGGGGACAGAGAACACTGAAGCTTTCTTT CATGPGGTENTEAFF
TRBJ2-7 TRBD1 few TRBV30 TGTGCCTGGGGTACCGGGACAGGGGGCAACGAGCAGTACTTC CAWGTGTGGNEQYF
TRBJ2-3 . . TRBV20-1 TGCAGTGCTAGAGCCAGGCAGGGCGTGGATACGCAGTATTTT CSARARQGVDTQYF
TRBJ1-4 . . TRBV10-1 TGCGCCACGCGGGCCTCAACTAATGAAAAACTGTTTTTT CATRASTNEKLFF
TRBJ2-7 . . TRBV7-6 TGTGCTAGCAGCTTAGACGCGAACTCCTACGAGCAGTGCTTC CASSLDANSYEQCF
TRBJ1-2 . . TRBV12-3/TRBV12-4 TGTGCCAGCAGTTTCGACACCCCGACTGGGTATGGCTACACCTTC CASSFDTPTGYGYTF
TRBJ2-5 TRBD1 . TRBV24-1 TGTGCCACCAGTGATACCTCGGACAGGGGCGGGGGAGAGACCCAGTACTTC CATSDTSDRGGGETQYF
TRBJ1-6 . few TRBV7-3 TGTGCCAGCAGACGTAGGGACGGATTGAATTCACCCCTCCACTTT CASRRRDGLNSPLHF
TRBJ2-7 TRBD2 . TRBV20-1 TGCAGTGCTAGAAGTGTAGCGGGGGTAATGAGTCCCAAGCAGTACTTC CSARSVAGVMSPKQYF
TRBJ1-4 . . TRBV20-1 TGCAGTGCTAGAGTGGCAGGACGAGGGGAAAAACTGTTTTTT CSARVAGRGEKLFF
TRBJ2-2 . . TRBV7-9 TGTGCCAGCAGGGGGGGCGGCACGAACACCGGGGAGCTGTTTTTT CASRGGGTNTGELFF
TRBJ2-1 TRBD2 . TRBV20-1 TGCAGTGCAATCGGGACTAGCGGCTACAATGAGCAGTTCTTC CSAIGTSGYNEQFF
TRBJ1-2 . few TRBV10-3 TGTGCCATCAGTGAGTCAGCGGGCTATGGCTACACCTTC CAISESAGYGYTF
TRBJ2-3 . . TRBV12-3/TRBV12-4 TGTGCCAGCAGTTTAGCGGGAACAGATACGCAGTATTTT CASSLAGTDTQYF
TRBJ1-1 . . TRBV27 TGTGCCAGCAGTTTACGCTGGGGAGGGAACACTGAAGCTTTCTTT CASSLRWGGNTEAFF
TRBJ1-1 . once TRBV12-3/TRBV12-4 TGTGCCAGCAGTCATGGAGACAGGAGATACACTGAAGCTTTCTTT CASSHGDRRYTEAFF
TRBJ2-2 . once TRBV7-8 TGTGCCAGCAGCTTAGTAGGGCCCACAGTGGGCACCGGGGAGCTGTTTTTT CASSLVGPTVGTGELFF
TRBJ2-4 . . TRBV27 TGTGCCAGCAGTTTCACAGCTGTGACCAAAAACATTCAGTACTTC CASSFTAVTKNIQYF
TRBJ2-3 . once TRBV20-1 TGCAGTGCTACCCCCAGTGCCACAGATACGCAGTATTTT CSATPSATDTQYF
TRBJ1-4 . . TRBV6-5 TGTGCCAGCAGTTACCGGGGCCGTGAAAAACTGTTTTTT CASSYRGREKLFF
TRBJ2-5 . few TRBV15 TGTGCCACCAGCAGAGTAGAGACCCAGTACTTC CATSRVETQYF
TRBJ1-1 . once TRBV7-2 TGTGCCAGCAGCTTAGTCTCGGACACTGAAGCTTTCTTT CASSLVSDTEAFF
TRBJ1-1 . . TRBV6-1 TGTGCCAGCAGTGAACAACCCCCCTCCGCGGGTTTCTTT CASSEQPPSAGFF
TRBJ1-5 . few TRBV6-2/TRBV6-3 TGTGCCAGCAGTTCAAGGGGGTATAGCAATCAGCCCCAGCATTTT CASSSRGYSNQPQHF
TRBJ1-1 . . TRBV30 TGTGCCTGGAGCGCGAGGGACACTGAAGCTTTCTTT CAWSARDTEAFF
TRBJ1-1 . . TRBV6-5 TGTGCCAGCAGTTACCGGGGGGTGAAGTGGACTGAAGCTTTCTTT CASSYRGVKWTEAFF
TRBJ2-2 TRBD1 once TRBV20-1 TGCAGTGCTAGTGAGGGAACAGGGGGCGTCGGGGAGCTGTTTTTT CSASEGTGGVGELFF
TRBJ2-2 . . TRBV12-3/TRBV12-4 TGTGCCAGCAGCCCGGGACACAACACCGGGGAGCTGTTTTTT CASSPGHNTGELFF
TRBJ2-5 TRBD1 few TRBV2 TGTGCCAGCACCCGACAGGGACGAGAGACCCAGTACTTC CASTRQGRETQYF
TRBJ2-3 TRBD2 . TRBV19 TGTGCCAGTAGCCTAGCGGGGGACACAGATACGCAGTATTTT CASSLAGDTDTQYF
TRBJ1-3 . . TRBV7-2 TGTGCCAGCAGCTTAGGCCCGGGATCCGGAAACACCATATATTTT CASSLGPGSGNTIYF
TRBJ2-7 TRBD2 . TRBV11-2 TGTGCCAGCAGACGGACTAGCGGGGGTGGCTACGAGCAGTACTTC CASRRTSGGGYEQYF
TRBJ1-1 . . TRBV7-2 TGTGCCAGCAGCCCGGGAGGCAGGGGTGAAGCTTTCTTT CASSPGGRGEAFF
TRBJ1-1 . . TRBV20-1 TGCAGTGCTAACAAAGGGACTGCCGTGGAGGCTTTCTTT CSANKGTAVEAFF
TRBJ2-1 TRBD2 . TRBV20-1 TGCAGTGCTCCTCCGGGACTAGTACCCAATGAGCAGTTCTTC CSAPPGLVPNEQFF
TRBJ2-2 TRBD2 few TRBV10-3 TGTGCCATCAGTTCGACTAGCGGGAACACCGGGGAGCTGTTTTTT CAISSTSGNTGELFF
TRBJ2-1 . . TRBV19 TGTGCCAGTAGTATAGGTCGGGGTGAGCAGTTCTTC CASSIGRGEQFF
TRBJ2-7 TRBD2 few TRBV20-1 TGCAGTGCTAGAGATCCAAGCGGGGATCCCTACGAGCAGTACTTC CSARDPSGDPYEQYF
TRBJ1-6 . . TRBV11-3 TGTGCCAGCAGCACAAACGACAGAAATTCACCCCTCCACTTT CASSTNDRNSPLHF
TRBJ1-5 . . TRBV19 TGTGCCAGTCAAGGACAGTCTAGCAATCAGCCCCAGCATTTT CASQGQSSNQPQHF
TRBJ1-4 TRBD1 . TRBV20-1 TGCAGTGCTAGGACAGGGGCCCGGAATGAAAAACTGTTTTTT CSARTGARNEKLFF
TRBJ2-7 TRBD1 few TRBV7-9 TGTGCCAGCAGCGTGCGTCCAGGGACAGGGCGCGATGGCGAGCAGTACTTC CASSVRPGTGRDGEQYF
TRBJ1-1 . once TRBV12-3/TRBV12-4 TGTGCCAGCAGTTTAGCAGGGGGCACTGAAGCTTTCTTT CASSLAGGTEAFF
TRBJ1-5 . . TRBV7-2 TGTGCCAGCAGCTTAGACGCAGGAGGGGGTCAGCCCCAGCATTTT CASSLDAGGGQPQHF
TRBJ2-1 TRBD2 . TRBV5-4 TGTGCCAGCAGTCGAGGGACTAGCGGAAACAATGAGCAGTTCTTC CASSRGTSGNNEQFF
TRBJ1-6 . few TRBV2 TGTGCCAGCAAACGGGGCGATTCACCCCTCCACTTT CASKRGDSPLHF
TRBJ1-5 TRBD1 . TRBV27 TGTGCCAGCAGTTTACTCGGGACAGTCAATCAGCCCCAGCATTTT CASSLLGTVNQPQHF
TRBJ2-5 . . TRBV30 TGTGCCTGGAGTGTACGTGAGACCCAGTACTTC CAWSVRETQYF
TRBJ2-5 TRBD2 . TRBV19 TGTGCCAGTAGTCCACTAGCGGGAGATCAAGAGACCCAGTACTTC CASSPLAGDQETQYF
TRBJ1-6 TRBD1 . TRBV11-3 TGTGCCAGCAGCCACCGACAGGGCGCTAATTCACCCCTCCACTTT CASSHRQGANSPLHF
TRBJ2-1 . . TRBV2 TGTGCCAGCAGTGAGTCAAGGCCAACCTACAATGAGCAGTTCTTC CASSESRPTYNEQFF
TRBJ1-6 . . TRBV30 TGTGCCTGGAGTGAGGATTGGGATTCACCCCTCCACTTT CAWSEDWDSPLHF